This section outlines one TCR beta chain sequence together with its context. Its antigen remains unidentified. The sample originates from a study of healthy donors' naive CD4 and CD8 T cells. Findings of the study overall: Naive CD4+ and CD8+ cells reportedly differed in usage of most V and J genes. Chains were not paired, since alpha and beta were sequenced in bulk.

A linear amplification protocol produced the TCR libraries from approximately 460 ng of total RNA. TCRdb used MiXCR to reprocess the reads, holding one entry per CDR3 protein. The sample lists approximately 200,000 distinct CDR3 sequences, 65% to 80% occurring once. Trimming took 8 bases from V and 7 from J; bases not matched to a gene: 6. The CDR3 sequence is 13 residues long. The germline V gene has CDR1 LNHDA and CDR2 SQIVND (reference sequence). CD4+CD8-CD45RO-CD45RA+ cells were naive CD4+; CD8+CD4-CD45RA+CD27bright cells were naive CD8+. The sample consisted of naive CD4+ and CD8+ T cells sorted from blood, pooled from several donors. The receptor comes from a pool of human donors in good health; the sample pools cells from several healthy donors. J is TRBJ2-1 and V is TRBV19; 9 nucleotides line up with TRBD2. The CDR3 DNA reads TGTGCCAGTTTAGCGGGAGCCGGGAATGAGCAGTTCTTC. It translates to CASLAGAGNEQFF.